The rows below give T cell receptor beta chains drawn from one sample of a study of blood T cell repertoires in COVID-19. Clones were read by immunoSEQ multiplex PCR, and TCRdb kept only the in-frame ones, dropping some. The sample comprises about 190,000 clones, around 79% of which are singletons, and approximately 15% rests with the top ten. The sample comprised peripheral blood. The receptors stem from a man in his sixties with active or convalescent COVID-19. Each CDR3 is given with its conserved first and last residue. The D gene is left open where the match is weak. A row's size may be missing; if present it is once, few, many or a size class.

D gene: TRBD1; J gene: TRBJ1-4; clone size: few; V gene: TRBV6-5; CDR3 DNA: TGTGCCAGCAGTTACTCGACAGGGAACGAAAAACTGTTTTTT; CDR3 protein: CASSYSTGNEKLFF
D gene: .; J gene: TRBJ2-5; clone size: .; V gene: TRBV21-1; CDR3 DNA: TGTGCCAGCAGCAGAGCCTGGGGACTAGCGGTAAAAGTAGAGACCCAGTACTTC; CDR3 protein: CASSRAWGLAVKVETQYF
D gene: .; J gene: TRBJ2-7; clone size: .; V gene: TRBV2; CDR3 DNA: TGTGCCAGCAGTAGGGGCTCAACCTACGAGCAGTACTTC; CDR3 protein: CASSRGSTYEQYF
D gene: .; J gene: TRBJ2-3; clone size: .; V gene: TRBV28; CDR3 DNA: TGTGCCAGCAGTTTAGCAGGGCCCCAAGATACGCAGTATTTT; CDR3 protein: CASSLAGPQDTQYF
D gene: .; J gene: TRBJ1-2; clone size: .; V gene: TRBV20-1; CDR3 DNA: TGCAGTGCTAGTAAAGGGGAAGGCTACACCTTC; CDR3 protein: CSASKGEGYTF
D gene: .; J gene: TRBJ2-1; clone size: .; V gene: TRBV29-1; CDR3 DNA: TGCAGCGTTGAAGATAGAAGGGGCAGTGAGCAGTTCTTC; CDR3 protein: CSVEDRRGSEQFF
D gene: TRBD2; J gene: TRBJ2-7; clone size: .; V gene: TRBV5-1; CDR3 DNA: TGCGCCAGCACCTATGGGGCCGGGACTAGCGGGAGAAGGGCGAACGAGCAGTACTTC; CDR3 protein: CASTYGAGTSGRRANEQYF
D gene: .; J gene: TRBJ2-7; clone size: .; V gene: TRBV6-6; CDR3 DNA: TGTGCCAGCAGTCGACAGGCCTACGAGCAGTACTTC; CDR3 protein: CASSRQAYEQYF
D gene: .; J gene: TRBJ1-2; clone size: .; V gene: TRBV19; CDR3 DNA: TGTGCCAGTAGTATCCAAGCAGGGACATACTATGGCTACACCTTC; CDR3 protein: CASSIQAGTYYGYTF
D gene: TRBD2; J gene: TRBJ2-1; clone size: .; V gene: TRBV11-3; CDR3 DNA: TGTGCCAGCAGCGCTCGACTAGCGGGAGGGCGAAATGAGCAGTTCTTC; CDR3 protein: CASSARLAGGRNEQFF
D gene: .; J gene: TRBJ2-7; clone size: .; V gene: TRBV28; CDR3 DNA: TGTGCCAGCAGTCCATCCCAGGGGGGTCGGGAGCAGTACTTC; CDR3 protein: CASSPSQGGREQYF
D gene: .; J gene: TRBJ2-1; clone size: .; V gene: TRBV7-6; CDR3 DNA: TGTGCCAGCAGCTCCCGGGACAGGGGTGCGGGAGGGCCCAATGAGCAGTTCTTC; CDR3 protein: CASSSRDRGAGGPNEQFF
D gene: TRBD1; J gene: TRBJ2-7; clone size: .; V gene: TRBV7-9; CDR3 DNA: TGTGCCAGCAGCTTACCTGGGACAGGGGGTATGGGAGAGCAGTACTTC; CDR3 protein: CASSLPGTGGMGEQYF
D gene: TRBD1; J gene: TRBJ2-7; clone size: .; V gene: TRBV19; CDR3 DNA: TGTGCCAGTAGTCCCCGACAGGGGGTCCCCTACGAGCAGTACTTC; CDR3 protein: CASSPRQGVPYEQYF
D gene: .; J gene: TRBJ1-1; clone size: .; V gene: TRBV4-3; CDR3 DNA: TGCGCCAGCAGCGGGCAGGGGTTCCAAGCTTTCTTT; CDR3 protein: CASSGQGFQAFF
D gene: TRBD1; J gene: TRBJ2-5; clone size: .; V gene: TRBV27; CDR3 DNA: TGTGCCAGCAGTCCCGATATGACAGGGTATGAGACCCAGTACTTC; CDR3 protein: CASSPDMTGYETQYF
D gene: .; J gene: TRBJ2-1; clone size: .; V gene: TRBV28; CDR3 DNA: TGTGCCAGCATCCAGTCCCTTAACCTCTACAATGAGCAGTTCTTC; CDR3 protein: CASIQSLNLYNEQFF
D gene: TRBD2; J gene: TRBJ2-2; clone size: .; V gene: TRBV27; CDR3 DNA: TGTGCCAGCACCTCCCTGGGACTACTACGTGGGGAGCTGTTTTTT; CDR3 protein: CASTSLGLLRGELFF
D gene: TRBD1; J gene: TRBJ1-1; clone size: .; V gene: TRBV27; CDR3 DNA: TGTGCCAGCAGTTGGACAGGGGGGATTGTTGAAGCTTTCTTT; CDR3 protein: CASSWTGGIVEAFF
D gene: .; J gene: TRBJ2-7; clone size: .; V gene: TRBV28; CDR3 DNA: TGTGCCAGCAGTCTAGGGACAATCTACGAGCAGTACTTC; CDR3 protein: CASSLGTIYEQYF
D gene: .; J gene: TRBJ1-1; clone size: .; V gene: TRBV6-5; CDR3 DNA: TGTGCCAGCAACCCCCCAGGGGTGGCCACTGAAGCTTTCTTT; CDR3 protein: CASNPPGVATEAFF
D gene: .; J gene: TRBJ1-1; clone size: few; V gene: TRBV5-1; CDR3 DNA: TGCGCCAGCAGCTTGGTCGGGCAGGGCGACACTGAAGCTTTCTTT; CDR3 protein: CASSLVGQGDTEAFF
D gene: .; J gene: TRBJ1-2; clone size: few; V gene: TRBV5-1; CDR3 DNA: TGCGCCAGCACCAACTCGAACCTCTACGTGTGGGCTGAGTATGGCTACACCTTC; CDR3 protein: CASTNSNLYVWAEYGYTF
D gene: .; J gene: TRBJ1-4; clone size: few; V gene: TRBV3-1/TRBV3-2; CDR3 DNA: TGTGCCAGCAGCCCCAAAGCCCCCCGGGCAACTAATGAAAAACTGTTTTTT; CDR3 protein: CASSPKAPRATNEKLFF
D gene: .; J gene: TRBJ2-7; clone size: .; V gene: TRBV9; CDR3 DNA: TGTGCCAGCAGTGTCGGGCAGGGGAGCCGCTCCTACGAGCAGTACTTC; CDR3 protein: CASSVGQGSRSYEQYF
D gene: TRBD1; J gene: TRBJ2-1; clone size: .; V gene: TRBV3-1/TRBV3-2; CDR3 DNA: TGTGCCAGCAGCCAGGGACAGCTAGACAATGAGCAGTTCTTC; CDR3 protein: CASSQGQLDNEQFF
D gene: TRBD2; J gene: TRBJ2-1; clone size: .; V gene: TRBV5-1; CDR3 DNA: TGCGCCAGCAGCTTAACGGGACTAGAAATCAATGAGCAGTTCTTC; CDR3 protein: CASSLTGLEINEQFF
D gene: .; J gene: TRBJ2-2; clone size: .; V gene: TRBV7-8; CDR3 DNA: TGTGCCAGCAGCCCGCCCCTCAGGGAGAACACCGGGGAGCTGTTTTTT; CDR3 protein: CASSPPLRENTGELFF
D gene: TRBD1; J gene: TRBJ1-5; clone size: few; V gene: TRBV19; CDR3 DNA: TGTGCCAGTAGGGTGACAGGGGGATACCAGCCCCAGCATTTT; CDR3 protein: CASRVTGGYQPQHF
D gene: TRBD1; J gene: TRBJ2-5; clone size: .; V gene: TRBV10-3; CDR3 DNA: TGTGCCATCAGTGAGTCTAGGGGACAGGGGTACCAGACCCAGTACTTC; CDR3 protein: CAISESRGQGYQTQYF
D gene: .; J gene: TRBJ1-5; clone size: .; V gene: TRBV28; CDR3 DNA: TGTGCCAGCAGTTCCCCTACGGGGTCCCTAAGCAATCAGCCCCAGCATTTT; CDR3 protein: CASSSPTGSLSNQPQHF
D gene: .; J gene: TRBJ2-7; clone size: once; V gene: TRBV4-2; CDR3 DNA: TGTGCCAGCAGCTCCAGAACGGGCTACGAGCAGTACTTC; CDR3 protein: CASSSRTGYEQYF
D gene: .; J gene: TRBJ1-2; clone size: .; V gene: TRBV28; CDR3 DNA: TGTGCCAGCAGTCCCTCTGGGAGAAGAGCTAACTATGGCTACACCTTC; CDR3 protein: CASSPSGRRANYGYTF
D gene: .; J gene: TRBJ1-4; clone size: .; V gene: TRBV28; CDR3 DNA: TGTGCCAGCAGTTTACCGTCTTTTGAAAAACTGTTTTTT; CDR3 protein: CASSLPSFEKLFF
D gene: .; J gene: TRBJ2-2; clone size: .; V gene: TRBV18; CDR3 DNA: TGTGCCAGCTCACCCGAAACGGGGACTCTTTTCGGGGAGCTGTTTTTT; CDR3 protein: CASSPETGTLFGELFF
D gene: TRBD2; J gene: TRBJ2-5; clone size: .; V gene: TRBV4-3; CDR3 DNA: TGCGCCAGCAGCCAAGATATTGGCGGGAGGTCGCAAGAGACCCAGTACTTC; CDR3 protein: CASSQDIGGRSQETQYF
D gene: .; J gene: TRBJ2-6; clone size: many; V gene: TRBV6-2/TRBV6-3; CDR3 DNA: TGTGCCAGCAGTCTATCTAGATACTCTGGGGCCAACGTCCTGACTTTC; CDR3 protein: CASSLSRYSGANVLTF
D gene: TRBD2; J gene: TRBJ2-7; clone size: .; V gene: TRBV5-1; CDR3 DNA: TGCGCCAGCAGCGCTCTGGGACTAGCGAATTACGAGCAGTACTTC; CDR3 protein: CASSALGLANYEQYF
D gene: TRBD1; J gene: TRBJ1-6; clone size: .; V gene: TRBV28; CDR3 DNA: TGTGCCAGCAGCCAGATAGGGACAGGGGGCAATTCACCCCTCCACTTT; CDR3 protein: CASSQIGTGGNSPLHF